This TCR beta chain came from a study of T cell responses to AZD1222 COVID-19 vaccine. Study-wide findings and caveats: Repertoire sampling happened only post peak T cell response. Recipients of two AZD1222 doses showed rising Spike-specific TCR breadth and depth.

V lost 4 bases to trimming and J lost 3 bases; unmatched junction nucleotides: 10. This CDR3 is built from 16 residues. Germline V gives CDR1 LNHDA, CDR2 SQIVND (reference sequence). Worth noting for this clone: Its specificity is unknown.

The method was immunoSEQ multiplex PCR; TCRdb's version includes in-frame clones alone and lacks a portion of them. The data show 150,000 to 200,000 clones, about 91% seen once. Second doses that came at about 4 or about 12 weeks were put together. The sequences come from peripheral blood, collected 28 days after the second AZD1222 dose. This sequence joins TRBV19 and TRBJ2-3; TRBD2 matches at 7 bases. This sequence originates from an adult who received the AZD1222 COVID-19 vaccine. DNA of the CDR3: TGTGCCAGTAGTAACGGGGAGGGCCTCCTGACAGATACGCAGTATTTT. It encodes CASSNGEGLLTDTQYF.